This T cell receptor beta chain was found in a study of human T cells and chemical hapten exposure. Study-wide context: A 2 cm by 2 cm inner upper arm patch received 2% DPC for sensitization.

This sample's time point: patch test 1, 2 weeks after DPC sensitization. Specified treatment: therapeutic diphenylcyclopropenone sensitization with weekly scalp DPC. As processed by the authors: More than 95,000 TCRs per sample was the median, with a range of roughly 20,000 to 750,000. TCRdb re-called the RACE reads through MiXCR, storing one row per CDR3 protein. The V and J calls were not made by the authors but by TCRdb's processing. This table has some 80,000 distinct CDR3 sequences, about 10% appearing once. The study's findings and limits: The study found that PT1 expanded TCR counts correlated positively with patch test score.

Notes on this clonotype: What it recognizes is unknown.

CDR1 SQVTM and CDR2 ANQGSEA come from the germline V gene. V lost 6 bases, J lost 6 bases, and 14 bases stayed unmatched. The CDR3 sequence is 15 residues long. The sample here was whole blood, taken in connection with sensitization to the hapten diphenylcyclopropenone (DPC). The clonotype originates from a woman between 45 and 60 years old with alopecia areata. Some clones in this sample may be carry-over from other donors' samples. The chain uses TRBV29-1 and TRBJ2-3; 8 bases align to TRBD1. The CDR3 sequence is CSVAAYNRGIDTQYF. CDR3 sequence (DNA): TGCAGCGTCGCCGCCTATAACAGGGGGATCGATACGCAGTATTTT.